What follows describes a single T cell receptor (beta chain). Antigen specificity is unknown. These data are taken from a study of OX40 agonist ivuxolimab in advanced cancers. Looking at the study overall: Prior checkpoint blockade (anti-PD-1, anti-PD-L1 or anti-CTLA-4) was permitted; less than 45% had it. Partial responses were achieved by three patients, one with hepatocellular carcinoma and two with cutaneous melanoma. Study-wide findings and caveats: Clonal expansion by week 6 occurred in CD4+ and CD8+ blood T cells (at 0.1 to 3.0 mg/kg). Certain nonresponding patients likewise had low normalized T-cell clonal expansion.

The repertoire was sequenced with immunoSEQ multiplex PCR; TCRdb's copy has only in-frame clones and lacks some. The data hold tens of thousands of clones, with 88% observed a single time. This CDR3 has 11 residues. Germline assignment: CDR1 DFQATT and CDR2 SNEGSKA (reference sequence). Between the trimmed V and J ends, which lost 6 bases and 0 bases, there was a span of 2 bases. The source is an adult with an advanced solid tumor such as melanoma, head and neck, liver or kidney cancer. The J gene is TRBJ1-4, the V gene TRBV20-1; D gene uncertain. Specimen: CD4+ or CD8+ T cells sorted from blood, collected in a trial of the OX40 agonist ivuxolimab. The CDR3 reads CSASTNEKLFF. CDR3 nucleotide sequence: TGCAGTGCATCAACTAATGAAAAACTGTTTTTT.